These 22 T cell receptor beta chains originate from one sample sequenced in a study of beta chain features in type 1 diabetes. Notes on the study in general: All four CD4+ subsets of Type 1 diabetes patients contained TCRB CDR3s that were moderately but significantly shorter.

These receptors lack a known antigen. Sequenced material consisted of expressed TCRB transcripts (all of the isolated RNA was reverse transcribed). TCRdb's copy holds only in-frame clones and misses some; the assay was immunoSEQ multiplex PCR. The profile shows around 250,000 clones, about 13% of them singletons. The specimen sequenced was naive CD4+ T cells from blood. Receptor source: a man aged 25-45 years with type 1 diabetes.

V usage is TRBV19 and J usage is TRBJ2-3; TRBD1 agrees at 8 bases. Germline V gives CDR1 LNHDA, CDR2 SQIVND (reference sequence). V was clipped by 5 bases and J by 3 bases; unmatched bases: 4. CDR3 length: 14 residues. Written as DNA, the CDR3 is TGTGCCAGTAGTTCACAGGGGGGAACAGATACGCAGTATTTT. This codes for CASSSQGGTDTQYF. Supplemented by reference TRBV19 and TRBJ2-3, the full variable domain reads DGGITQSPKYLFRKEGQNVTLSCEQNLNHDAMYWYRQDPGQGLRLIYYSQIVNDFQKGDIAEGYSVSREKKESFPLTVTSAQKNPTAFYLCASSSQGGTDTQYFGPGTRLTVL.

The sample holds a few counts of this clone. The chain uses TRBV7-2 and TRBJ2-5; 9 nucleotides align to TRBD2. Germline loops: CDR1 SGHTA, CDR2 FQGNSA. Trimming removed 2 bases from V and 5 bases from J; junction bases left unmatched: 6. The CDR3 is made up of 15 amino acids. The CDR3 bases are TGTGCCAGCAGCTTAAATAGCGGGAGTCAGGAGACCCAGTACTTC. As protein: CASSLNSGSQETQYF.

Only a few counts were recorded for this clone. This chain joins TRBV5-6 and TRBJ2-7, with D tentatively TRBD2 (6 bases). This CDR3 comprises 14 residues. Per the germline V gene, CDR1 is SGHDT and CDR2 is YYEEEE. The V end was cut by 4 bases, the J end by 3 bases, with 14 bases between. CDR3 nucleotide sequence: TGTGCCAGCAGCCCCACTGGGAGGAACTACGAGCAGTACTTC. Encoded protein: CASSPTGRNYEQYF.

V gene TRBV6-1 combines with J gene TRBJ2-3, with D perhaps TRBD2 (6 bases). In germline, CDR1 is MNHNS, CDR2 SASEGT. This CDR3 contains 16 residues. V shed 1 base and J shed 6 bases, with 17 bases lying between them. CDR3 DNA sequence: TGTGCCAGCAGTGAAGATAAGACTAGGGTTCGCGATACGCAGTATTTT. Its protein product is CASSEDKTRVRDTQYF.

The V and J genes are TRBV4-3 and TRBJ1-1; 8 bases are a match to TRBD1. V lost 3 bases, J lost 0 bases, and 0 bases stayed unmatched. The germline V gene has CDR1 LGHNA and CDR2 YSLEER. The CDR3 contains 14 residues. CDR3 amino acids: CASSQGQVNTEAFF. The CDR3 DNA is TGCGCCAGCAGCCAGGGACAGGTGAACACTGAAGCTTTCTTT.

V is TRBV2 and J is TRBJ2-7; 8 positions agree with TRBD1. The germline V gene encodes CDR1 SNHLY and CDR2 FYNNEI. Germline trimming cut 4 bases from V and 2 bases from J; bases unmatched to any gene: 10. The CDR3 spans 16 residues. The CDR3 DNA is TGTGCCAGCAGTGGCCTCCGGGACAGGAGACCCTACGAGCAGTACTTC. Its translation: CASSGLRDRRPYEQYF.

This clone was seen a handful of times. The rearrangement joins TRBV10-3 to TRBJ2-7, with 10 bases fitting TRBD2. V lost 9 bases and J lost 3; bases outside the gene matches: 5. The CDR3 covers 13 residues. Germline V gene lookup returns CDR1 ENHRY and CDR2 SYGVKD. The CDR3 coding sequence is TGTGCCATGGCTAGCGGGGGAAGCTACGAGCAGTACTTC. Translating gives CAMASGGSYEQYF.

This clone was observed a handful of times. CDR3 bases: TGTGCCAGCAGTTCACGACAGGCCCTAGCCAAAAACATTCAGTACTTC. Protein product: CASSSRQALAKNIQYF. The chain employs TRBV27 and TRBJ2-4; possible D gene TRBD1, 6 bases. The CDR3 totals 16 residues. Germline CDR1 reads MNHEY; CDR2 reads SMNVEV (reference sequence). V was trimmed by 4 bases and J by 0 bases, leaving 13 bases between them.

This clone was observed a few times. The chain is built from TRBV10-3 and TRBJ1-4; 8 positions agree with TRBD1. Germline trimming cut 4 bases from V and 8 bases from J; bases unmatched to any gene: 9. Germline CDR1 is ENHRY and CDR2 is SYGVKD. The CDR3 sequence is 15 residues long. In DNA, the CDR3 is TGTGCCATCAGTGCGGAGACAGGGGCCGGAGAAAAACTGTTTTTT. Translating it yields CAISAETGAGEKLFF.

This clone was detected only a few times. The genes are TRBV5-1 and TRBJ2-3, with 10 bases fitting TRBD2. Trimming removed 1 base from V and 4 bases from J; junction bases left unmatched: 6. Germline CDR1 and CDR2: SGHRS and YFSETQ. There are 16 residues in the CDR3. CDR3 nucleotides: TGCGCCAGCAGCTTGTGGTTAGCGGGAGGCTCAGATACGCAGTATTTT. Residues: CASSLWLAGGSDTQYF.

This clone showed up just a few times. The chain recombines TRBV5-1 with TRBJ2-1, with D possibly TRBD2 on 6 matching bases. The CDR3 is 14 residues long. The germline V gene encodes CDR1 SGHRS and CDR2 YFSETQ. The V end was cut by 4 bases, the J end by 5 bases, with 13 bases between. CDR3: CASSPGTRDNEQFF. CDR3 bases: TGCGCCAGCAGCCCCGGGACTCGAGACAATGAGCAGTTCTTC.

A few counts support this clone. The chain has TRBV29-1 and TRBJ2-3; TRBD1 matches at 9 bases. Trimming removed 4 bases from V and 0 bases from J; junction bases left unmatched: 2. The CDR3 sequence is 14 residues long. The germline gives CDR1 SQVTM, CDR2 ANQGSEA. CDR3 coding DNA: TGCAGCGTTGCGACAGGGGGTAGCACAGATACGCAGTATTTT. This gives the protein CSVATGGSTDTQYF.

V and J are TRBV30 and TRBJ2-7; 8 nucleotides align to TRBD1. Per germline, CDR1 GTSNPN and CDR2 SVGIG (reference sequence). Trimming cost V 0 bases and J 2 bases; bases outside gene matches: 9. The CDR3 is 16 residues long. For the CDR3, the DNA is TGTGCCTGGAGTGTCGCCTCGGGACAGGCGGCCTACGAGCAGTACTTC. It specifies CAWSVASGQAAYEQYF. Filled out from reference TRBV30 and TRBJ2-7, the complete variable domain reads SQTIHQWPATLVQPVGSPLSLECTVEGTSNPNLYWYRQAAGRGLQLLFYSVGIGQISSEVPQNLSASRPQDRQFILSSKKLLLSDSGFYLCAWSVASGQAAYEQYFGPGTRLTVT.

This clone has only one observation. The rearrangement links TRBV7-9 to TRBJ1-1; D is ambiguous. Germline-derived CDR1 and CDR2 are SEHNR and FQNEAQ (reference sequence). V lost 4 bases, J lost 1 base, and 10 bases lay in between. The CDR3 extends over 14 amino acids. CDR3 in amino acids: CASSSGGGNTEAFF. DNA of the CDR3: TGTGCCAGCAGCTCCGGTGGAGGGAACACTGAAGCTTTCTTT.

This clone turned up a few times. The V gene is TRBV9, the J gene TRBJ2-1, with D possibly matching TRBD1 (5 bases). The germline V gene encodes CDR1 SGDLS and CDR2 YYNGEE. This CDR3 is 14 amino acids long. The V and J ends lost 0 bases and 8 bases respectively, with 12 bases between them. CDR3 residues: CASSVESLGDEQFF. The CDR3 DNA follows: TGTGCCAGCAGCGTAGAATCGTTAGGGGATGAGCAGTTCTTC.

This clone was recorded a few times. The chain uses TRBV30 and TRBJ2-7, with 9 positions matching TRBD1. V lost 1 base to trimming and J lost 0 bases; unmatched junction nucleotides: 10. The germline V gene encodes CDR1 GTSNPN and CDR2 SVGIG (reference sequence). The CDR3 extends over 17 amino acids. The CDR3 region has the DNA TGTGCCTGGAGTGGAACACAGGGGGCCGTGAGCTCCTACGAGCAGTACTTC. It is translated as CAWSGTQGAVSSYEQYF.

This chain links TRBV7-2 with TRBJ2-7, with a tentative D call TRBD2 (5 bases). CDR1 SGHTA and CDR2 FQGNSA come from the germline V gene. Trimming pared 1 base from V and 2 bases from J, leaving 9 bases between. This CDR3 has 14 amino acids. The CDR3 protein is CASSLEIGTYEQYF. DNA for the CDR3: TGTGCCAGCAGCTTAGAAATCGGGACCTACGAGCAGTACTTC.

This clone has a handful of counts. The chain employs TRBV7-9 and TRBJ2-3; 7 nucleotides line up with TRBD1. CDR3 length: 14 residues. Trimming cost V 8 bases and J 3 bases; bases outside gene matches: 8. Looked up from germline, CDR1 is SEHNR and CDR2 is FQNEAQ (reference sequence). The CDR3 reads CASLQGQTTDTQYF. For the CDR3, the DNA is TGTGCCAGCCTACAGGGACAGACAACAGATACGCAGTATTTT.

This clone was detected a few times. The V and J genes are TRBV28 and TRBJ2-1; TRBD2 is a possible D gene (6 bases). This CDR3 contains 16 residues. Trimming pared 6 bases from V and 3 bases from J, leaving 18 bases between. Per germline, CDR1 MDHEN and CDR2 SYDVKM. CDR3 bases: TGTGCCAGCAGGGGGATTGGTCTGGGGGGCTACAATGAGCAGTTCTTC. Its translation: CASRGIGLGGYNEQFF.

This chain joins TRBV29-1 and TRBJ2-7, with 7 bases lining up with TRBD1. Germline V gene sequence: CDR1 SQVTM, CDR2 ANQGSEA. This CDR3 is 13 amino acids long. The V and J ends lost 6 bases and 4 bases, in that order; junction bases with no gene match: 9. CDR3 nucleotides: TGCAGCGTCAAGCGACAGGGATCGTACGAGCAGTACTTC. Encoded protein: CSVKRQGSYEQYF.

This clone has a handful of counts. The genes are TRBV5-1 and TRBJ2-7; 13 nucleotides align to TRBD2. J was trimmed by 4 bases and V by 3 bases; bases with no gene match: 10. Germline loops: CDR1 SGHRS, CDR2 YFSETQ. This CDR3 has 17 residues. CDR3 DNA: TGCGCCAGCAGCTCCGGGACTAGCGGGACCCTGTGGTACGAGCAGTACTTC. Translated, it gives CASSSGTSGTLWYEQYF.

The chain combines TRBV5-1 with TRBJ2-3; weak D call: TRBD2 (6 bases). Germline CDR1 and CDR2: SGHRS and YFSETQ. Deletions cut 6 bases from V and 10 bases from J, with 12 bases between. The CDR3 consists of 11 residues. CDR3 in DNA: TGCGCCAGCAAGGTCGCGGGACCGCAGTATTTT. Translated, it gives CASKVAGPQYF.